This is a list of T cell receptor beta chains from one sample in a study of cytomegalovirus exposure and HLA in healthy donors. Generated by immunoSEQ multiplex PCR, the TCRdb table keeps only in-frame clones and is missing some. The data hold tens of thousands of clones, with about 73% observed a single time. Sequenced sample: PBMCs. These TCRs come from a woman aged 25 to 39 in good health and CMV-seronegative. CDR3s include the opening cysteine and the closing phenylalanine or tryptophan. D genes are given only for firm matches. The size of a clone is reported for some rows only, either as once, few or many, or as a class for expanded clones.

size,V,D,J,length,CDR3,DNA
once,TRBV5-1,-,TRBJ2-7,17,CASSGTGSGTNPYEQYF,TGCGCCAGCAGCGGTACAGGGTCCGGGACGAATCCCTACGAGCAGTACTTC
-,TRBV13,TRBD1,TRBJ2-1,12,CASSDRAAEQFF,TGTGCCAGCAGCGACAGGGCGGCTGAGCAGTTCTTC
-,TRBV5-1,TRBD2,TRBJ2-7,18,CASSLEASGRLSSYEQYF,TGCGCCAGCAGCTTGGAGGCTAGCGGGAGGCTAAGCTCCTACGAGCAGTACTTC
-,TRBV11-2,TRBD2,TRBJ2-2,18,CASSLAPLAGVNTGELFF,TGTGCCAGCAGCTTAGCCCCCCTAGCGGGGGTGAACACCGGGGAGCTGTTTTTT
-,TRBV14,TRBD1,TRBJ1-1,14,CASSRTGQGTEAFF,TGTGCCAGCAGCCGGACAGGGCAGGGCACTGAAGCTTTCTTT
-,TRBV29-1,-,TRBJ2-7,13,CSVDSQGSYEQYF,TGCAGCGTTGACTCACAGGGCTCCTACGAGCAGTACTTC
-,TRBV7-9,-,TRBJ2-1,15,CASSPKTDSYNEQFF,TGTGCCAGCAGCCCTAAGACTGACTCGTACAATGAGCAGTTCTTC
-,TRBV30,-,TRBJ1-2,12,CAWTPGTGGYTF,TGTGCCTGGACCCCAGGGACTGGAGGCTACACCTTC
-,TRBV2,-,TRBJ1-5,15,CASSELQDSNQPQHF,TGTGCCAGCAGTGAACTGCAGGATAGCAATCAGCCCCAGCATTTT
-,TRBV4-1,TRBD2,TRBJ2-7,15,CASSQAGTSGIVWYF,TGCGCCAGCAGCCAAGCGGGGACTAGCGGGATAGTCTGGTACTTC
-,TRBV30,TRBD1,TRBJ1-6,14,CAWSPGQENSPLHF,TGTGCCTGGAGCCCCGGACAGGAAAATTCACCCCTCCACTTT
-,TRBV5-1,TRBD1,TRBJ1-6,13,CASSPDRVSPLHF,TGCGCCAGCAGCCCTGACAGGGTTTCACCCCTCCACTTT
-,TRBV5-1,TRBD2,TRBJ2-5,16,CASSTSGGAAPETQYF,TGCGCCAGCTCCACTAGCGGGGGGGCCGCCCCAGAGACCCAGTACTTC
-,TRBV30,TRBD1,TRBJ2-7,14,CAWSVAGQGHEQYF,TGTGCCTGGAGTGTGGCAGGACAGGGGCACGAGCAGTACTTC
-,TRBV2,-,TRBJ1-1,15,CASSPGQPYNTEAFF,TGTGCCAGCAGTCCGGGACAACCATATAACACTGAAGCTTTCTTT
-,TRBV28,-,TRBJ1-1,12,CASSLHRVEAFF,TGTGCCAGCAGTCTTCACAGGGTTGAAGCTTTCTTT
-,TRBV2,-,TRBJ1-2,13,CASIETPLSGYTF,TGTGCCAGCATCGAGACACCCCTATCTGGCTACACCTTC
once,TRBV29-1,-,TRBJ2-6,15,CSVDTGTSEANVLTF,TGCAGCGTTGATACAGGGACCTCTGAGGCCAACGTCCTGACTTTC
-,TRBV6-5,TRBD2,TRBJ2-7,15,CASSYAGGPFYEQYF,TGTGCCAGCAGTTATGCGGGGGGGCCATTCTACGAGCAGTACTTC
-,TRBV4-2,-,TRBJ1-5,15,CASSQNSGLRQPQHF,TGTGCCAGCAGCCAAAATTCAGGGCTTCGTCAGCCCCAGCATTTT
-,TRBV5-4,TRBD1,TRBJ2-7,9,CASSRDSLF,TGTGCCAGCAGCCGGGACAGCCTCTTC
-,TRBV6-5,TRBD2,TRBJ2-7,14,CASSYSGGNYEQYF,TGTGCCAGCAGTTACAGCGGGGGGAACTACGAGCAGTACTTC